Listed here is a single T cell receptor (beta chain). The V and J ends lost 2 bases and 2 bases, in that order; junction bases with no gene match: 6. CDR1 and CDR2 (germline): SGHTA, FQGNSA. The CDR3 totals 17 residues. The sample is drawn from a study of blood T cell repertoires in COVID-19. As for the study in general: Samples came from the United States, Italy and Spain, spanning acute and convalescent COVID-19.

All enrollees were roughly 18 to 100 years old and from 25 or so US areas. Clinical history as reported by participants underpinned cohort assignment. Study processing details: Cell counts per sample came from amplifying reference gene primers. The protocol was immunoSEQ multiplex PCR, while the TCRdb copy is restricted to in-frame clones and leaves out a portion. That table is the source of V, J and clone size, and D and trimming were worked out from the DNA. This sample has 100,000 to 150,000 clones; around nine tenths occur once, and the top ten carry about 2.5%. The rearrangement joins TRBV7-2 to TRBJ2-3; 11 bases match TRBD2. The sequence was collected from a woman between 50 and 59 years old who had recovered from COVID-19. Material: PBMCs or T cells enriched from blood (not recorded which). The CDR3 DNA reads TGTGCCAGCAGCTTACCAACTAGCGGGGGAGACACAGATACGCAGTATTTT. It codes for CASSLPTSGGDTDTQYF.